This T cell receptor beta chain emerged from a study of blood T cell repertoires in COVID-19. Study as a whole: Acute-phase and convalescent COVID-19 samples originated in the United States, Italy and Spain. In each case, the material was cDNA or gDNA derived from T cells, B-cell-depleted T cells, or PBMCs.

CDR1 is SGHVS and CDR2 is FNYEAQ in the germline V gene. V was cut by 4 bases and J by 6 bases, with 15 bases left in between. This CDR3 is built from 14 residues. In the authors' workflow: Reference gene primer amplification gave estimated nucleated cell counts. Some clones are missing from TCRdb's copy, which holds only in-frame ones; the method was immunoSEQ multiplex PCR. From that table come the V and J calls and clone size; the DNA was used to work out D and trimming. The sample includes over 250,000 clones, about 83% seen only once; the top ten take over 8.5%. This sequence was found in a woman between 45 and 60 years old who had recovered from COVID-19. The genes are TRBV7-6 and TRBJ1-1, with a tentative D call TRBD1 (6 bases). The source material was peripheral blood. As DNA, the CDR3 is TGTGCCAGCAGCTCCGGTCAGGGGTCCTCTGAAGCTTTCTTT. Encoded protein: CASSSGQGSSEAFF.